This TCR beta chain originates from a study of shared clonotypes between healthy human individuals. Findings and limits, study-wide: The authors sampled blood alone, and tissue repertoires likely differ.

TCRdb's copy holds only in-frame clones and misses some; the assay was immunoSEQ multiplex PCR. The table shows about 2 million clones, with over 85% occurring only once. Naive CD8 cells were CD45RO-negative, positively selected for CCR7, excluding terminally differentiated effector memory CD45RA+ cells. In the case of this clone: What it binds is unknown.

Sequencing used naive CD8+ T cells sorted from blood. This sequence originates from a man aged 18 to 30 in good health.

The CDR3 DNA follows: TGTGCCAGCAGTTACCTACCTAGCGACAGGAGCTACGAGCAGTACTTC. Its translation is CASSYLPSDRSYEQYF. This sequence joins TRBV6-6 and TRBJ2-7; TRBD1 or TRBD2 may be the D gene (6 bases each). Germline V gene lookup returns CDR1 MNHNY and CDR2 SVGAGI (reference sequence). This CDR3 spans 16 amino acids. Trimming left V 2 bases short and J 3 bases short, with 17 bases between.